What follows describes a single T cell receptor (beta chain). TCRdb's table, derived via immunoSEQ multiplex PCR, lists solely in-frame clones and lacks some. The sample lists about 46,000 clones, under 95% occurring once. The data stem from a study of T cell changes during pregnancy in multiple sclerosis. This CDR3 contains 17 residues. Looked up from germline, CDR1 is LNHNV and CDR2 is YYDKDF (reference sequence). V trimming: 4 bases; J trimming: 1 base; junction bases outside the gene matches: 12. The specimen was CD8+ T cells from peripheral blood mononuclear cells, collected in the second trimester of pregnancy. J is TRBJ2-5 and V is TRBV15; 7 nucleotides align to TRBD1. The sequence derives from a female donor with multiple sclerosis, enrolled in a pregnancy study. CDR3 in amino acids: CATSIAWTGAVQETQYF. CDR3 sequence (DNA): TGTGCCACCAGCATTGCCTGGACAGGCGCCGTCCAAGAGACCCAGTACTTC.